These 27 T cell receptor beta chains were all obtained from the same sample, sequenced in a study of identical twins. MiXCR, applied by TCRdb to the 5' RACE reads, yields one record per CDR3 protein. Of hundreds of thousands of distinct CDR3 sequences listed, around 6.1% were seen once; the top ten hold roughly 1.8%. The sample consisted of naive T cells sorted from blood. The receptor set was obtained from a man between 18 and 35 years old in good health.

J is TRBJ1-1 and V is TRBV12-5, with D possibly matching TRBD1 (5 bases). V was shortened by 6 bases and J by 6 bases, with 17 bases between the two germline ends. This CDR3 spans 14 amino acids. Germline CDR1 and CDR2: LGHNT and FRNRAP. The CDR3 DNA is TGTGCTAGTGGGGGGGACGGTGGAGGCGCTGAAGCTTTCTTT. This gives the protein CASGGDGGGAEAFF. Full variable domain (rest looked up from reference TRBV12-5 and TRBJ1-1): DARVTQTPRHKVTEMGQEVTMRCQPILGHNTVFWYRQTMMQGLELLAYFRNRAPLDDSGMPKDRFSAEMPDATLATLKIQPSEPRDSAVYFCASGGDGGGAEAFFGQGTRLTVV.

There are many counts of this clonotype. The CDR3 nucleotides read TGCGCCAGCAGCTCAGACAGGGGAACTGGAAACACCATATATTTT. This encodes CASSSDRGTGNTIYF. The rearrangement uses TRBV5-1 and TRBJ1-3; TRBD1 matches 8 bases. Germline values: CDR1 SGHRS, CDR2 YFSETQ. J lost 2 bases, V lost 3 bases, and 4 bases had no gene match. The CDR3 runs to 15 residues. Filled out from reference TRBV5-1 and TRBJ1-3, the complete variable domain reads KAGVTQTPRYLIKTRGQQVTLSCSPISGHRSVSWYQQTPGQGLQFLFEYFSETQRNKGNFPGRFSGRQFSNSRSEMNVSTLELGDSALYLCASSSDRGTGNTIYFGEGSWLTVV.

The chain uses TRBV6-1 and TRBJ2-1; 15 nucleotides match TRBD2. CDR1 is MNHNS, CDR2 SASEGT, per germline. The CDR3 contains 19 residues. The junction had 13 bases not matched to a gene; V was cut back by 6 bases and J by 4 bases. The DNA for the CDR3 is TGTGCCAGCAGAGGCGCCCTTGGACTAGCGGGAGGGTCATACAATGAGCAGTTCTTC. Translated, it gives CASRGALGLAGGSYNEQFF.

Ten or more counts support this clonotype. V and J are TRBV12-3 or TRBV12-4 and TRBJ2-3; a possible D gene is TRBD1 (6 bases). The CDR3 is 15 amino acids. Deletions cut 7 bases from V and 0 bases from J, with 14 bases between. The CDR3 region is CASTLGGMSTDTQYF. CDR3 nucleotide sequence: TGTGCCAGCACTCTAGGGGGAATGAGCACAGATACGCAGTATTTT.

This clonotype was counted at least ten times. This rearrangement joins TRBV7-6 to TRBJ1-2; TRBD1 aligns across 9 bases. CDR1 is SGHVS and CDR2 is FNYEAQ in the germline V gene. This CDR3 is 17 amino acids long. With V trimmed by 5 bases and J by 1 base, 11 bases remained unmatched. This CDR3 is CASSPTGQGPLNYGYTF. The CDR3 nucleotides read TGTGCCAGCAGCCCTACCGGACAGGGGCCTCTTAACTATGGCTACACCTTC.

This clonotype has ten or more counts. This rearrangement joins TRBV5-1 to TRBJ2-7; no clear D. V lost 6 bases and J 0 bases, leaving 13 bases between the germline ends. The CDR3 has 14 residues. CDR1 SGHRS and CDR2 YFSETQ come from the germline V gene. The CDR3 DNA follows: TGCGCCAGCAACCCTGGACGTGCCTCCTACGAGCAGTACGTC. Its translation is CASNPGRASYEQYV.

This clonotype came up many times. The DNA of the CDR3 is TGCAGTGCTAGAGATCTGACAGGGGGCAATCAGCCCCAGCATTTT. This encodes CSARDLTGGNQPQHF. The chain joins TRBV20-1 to TRBJ1-5; TRBD1 matches 8 bases. Germline loops: CDR1 DFQATT, CDR2 SNEGSKA (reference sequence). This CDR3 is built from 15 residues. The ends lost 0 bases at V and 2 bases at J; junction bases unmatched: 3.

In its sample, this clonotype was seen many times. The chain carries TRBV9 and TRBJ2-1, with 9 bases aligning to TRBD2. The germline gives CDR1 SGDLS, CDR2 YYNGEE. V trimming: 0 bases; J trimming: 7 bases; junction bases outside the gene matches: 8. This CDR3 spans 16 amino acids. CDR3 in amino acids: CASSVAGGRARNEQFF. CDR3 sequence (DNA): TGTGCCAGCAGCGTAGCCGGCGGGAGGGCCCGGAATGAGCAGTTCTTC.

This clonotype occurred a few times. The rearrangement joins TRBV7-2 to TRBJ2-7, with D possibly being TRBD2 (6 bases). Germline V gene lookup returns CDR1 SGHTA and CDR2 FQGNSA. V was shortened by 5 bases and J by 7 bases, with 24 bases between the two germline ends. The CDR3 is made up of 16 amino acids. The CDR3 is CASSLEPGLGYGEQYF. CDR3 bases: TGTGCCAGCAGCCTAGAACCGGGACTCGGGTATGGTGAGCAGTACTTC. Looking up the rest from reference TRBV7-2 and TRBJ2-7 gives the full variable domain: GAGVSQSPSNKVTEKGKDVELRCDPISGHTALYWYRQSLGQGLEFLIYFQGNSAPDKSGLPSDRFSAERTGGSVSTLTIQRTQQEDSAVYLCASSLEPGLGYGEQYFGPGTRLTVT.

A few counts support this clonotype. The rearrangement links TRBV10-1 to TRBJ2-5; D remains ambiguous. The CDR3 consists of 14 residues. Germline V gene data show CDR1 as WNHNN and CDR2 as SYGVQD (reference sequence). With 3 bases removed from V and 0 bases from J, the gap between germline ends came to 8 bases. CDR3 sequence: CASSDTLYQETQYF. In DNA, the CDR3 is TGCGCCAGCAGTGATACGCTGTACCAAGAGACCCAGTACTTC.

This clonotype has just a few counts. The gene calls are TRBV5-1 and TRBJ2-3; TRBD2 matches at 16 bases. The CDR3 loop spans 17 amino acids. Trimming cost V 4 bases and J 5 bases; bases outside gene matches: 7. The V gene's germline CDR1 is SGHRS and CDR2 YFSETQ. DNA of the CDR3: TGCGCCAGCAGCCCGGGGACTAGCGGGAGGGCCAAAGATACGCAGTATTTT. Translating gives CASSPGTSGRAKDTQYF.

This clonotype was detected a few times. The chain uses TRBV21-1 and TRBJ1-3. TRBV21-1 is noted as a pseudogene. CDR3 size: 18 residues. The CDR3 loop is CASSKIFDIPLLGNTIYF. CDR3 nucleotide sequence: TGTGCCAGCAGCAAGATATTTGACATACCTCTACTTGGAAACACCATATATTTT.

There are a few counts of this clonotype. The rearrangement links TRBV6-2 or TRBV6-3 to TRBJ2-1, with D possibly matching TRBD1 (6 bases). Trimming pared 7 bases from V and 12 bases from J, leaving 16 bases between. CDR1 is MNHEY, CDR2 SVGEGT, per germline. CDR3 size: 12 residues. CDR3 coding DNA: TGTGCCAGCAAAAACCAGGGGCGGTCGCAGTTCTTC. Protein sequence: CASKNQGRSQFF.

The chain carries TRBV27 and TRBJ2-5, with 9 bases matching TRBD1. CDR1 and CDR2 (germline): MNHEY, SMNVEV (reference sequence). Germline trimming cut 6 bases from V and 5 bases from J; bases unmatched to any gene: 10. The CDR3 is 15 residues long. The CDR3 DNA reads TGTGCCAGCAGATCGGGACAGGGAACTAGGGAGACCCAGTACTTC. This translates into CASRSGQGTRETQYF.

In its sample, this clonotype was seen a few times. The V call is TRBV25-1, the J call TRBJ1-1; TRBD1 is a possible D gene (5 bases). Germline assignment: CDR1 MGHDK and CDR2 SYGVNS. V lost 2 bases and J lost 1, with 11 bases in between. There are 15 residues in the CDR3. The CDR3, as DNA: TGTGCCAGCAGTGAAACCGGGGGAAGGAACACTGAAGCTTTCTTT. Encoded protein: CASSETGGRNTEAFF.

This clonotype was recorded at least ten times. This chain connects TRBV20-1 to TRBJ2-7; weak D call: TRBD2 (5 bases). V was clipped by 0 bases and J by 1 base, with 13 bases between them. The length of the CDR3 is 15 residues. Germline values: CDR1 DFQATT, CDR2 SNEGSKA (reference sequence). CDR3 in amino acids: CSARESTSMSYEQYF. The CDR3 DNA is TGCAGTGCTAGAGAGTCCACTAGTATGTCCTACGAGCAGTACTTC.

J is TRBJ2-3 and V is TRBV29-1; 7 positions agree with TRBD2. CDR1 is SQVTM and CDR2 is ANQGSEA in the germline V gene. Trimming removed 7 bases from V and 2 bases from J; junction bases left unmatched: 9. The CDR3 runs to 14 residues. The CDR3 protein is CSATTSQPTDTQYF. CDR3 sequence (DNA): TGCAGCGCTACGACTAGCCAGCCCACAGATACGCAGTATTTT.

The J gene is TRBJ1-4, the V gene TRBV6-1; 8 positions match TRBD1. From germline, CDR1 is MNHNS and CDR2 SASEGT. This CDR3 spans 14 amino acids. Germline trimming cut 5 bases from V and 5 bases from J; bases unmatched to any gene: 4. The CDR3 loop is CASSRGQVNEKLFF. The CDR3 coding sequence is TGTGCCAGCAGTAGGGGACAGGTGAATGAAAAACTGTTTTTT.

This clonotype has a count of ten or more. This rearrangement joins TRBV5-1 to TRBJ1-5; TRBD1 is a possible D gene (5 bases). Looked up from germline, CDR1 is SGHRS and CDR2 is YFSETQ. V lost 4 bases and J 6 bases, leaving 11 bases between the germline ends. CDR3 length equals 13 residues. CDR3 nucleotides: TGCGCCAGCAGCCAGTCAGGGTCTCAGCCCCAGCATTTT. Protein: CASSQSGSQPQHF. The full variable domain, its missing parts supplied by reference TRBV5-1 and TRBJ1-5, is KAGVTQTPRYLIKTRGQQVTLSCSPISGHRSVSWYQQTPGQGLQFLFEYFSETQRNKGNFPGRFSGRQFSNSRSEMNVSTLELGDSALYLCASSQSGSQPQHFGDGTRLSIL.

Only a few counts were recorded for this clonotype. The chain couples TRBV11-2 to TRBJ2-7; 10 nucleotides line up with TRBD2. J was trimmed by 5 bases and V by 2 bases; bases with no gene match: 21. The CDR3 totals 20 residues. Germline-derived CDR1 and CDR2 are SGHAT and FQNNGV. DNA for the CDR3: TGTGCCAGCAGCTTATTTAAGGGCCTAGCGGGAGTCTTAGTAGGGCACGAGCAGTACTTC. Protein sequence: CASSLFKGLAGVLVGHEQYF.

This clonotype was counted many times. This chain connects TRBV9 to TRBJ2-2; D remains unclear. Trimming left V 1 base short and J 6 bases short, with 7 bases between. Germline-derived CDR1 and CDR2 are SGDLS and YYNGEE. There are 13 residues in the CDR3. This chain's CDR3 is CASSVQVAGELFF. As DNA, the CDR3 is TGTGCCAGCAGCGTACAGGTCGCCGGGGAGCTGTTTTTT.

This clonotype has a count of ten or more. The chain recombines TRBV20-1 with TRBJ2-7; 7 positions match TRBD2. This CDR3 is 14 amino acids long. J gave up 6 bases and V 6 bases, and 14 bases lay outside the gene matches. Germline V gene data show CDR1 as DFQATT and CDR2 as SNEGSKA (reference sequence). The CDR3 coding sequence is TGCAGTGCGTACCTAGCGGACCCCCAGGGCGAGCAGTACTTC. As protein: CSAYLADPQGEQYF.

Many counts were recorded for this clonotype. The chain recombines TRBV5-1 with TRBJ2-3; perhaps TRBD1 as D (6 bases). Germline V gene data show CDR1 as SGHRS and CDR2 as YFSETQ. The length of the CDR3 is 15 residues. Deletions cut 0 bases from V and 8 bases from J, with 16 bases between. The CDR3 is CASSLAVGALGTQYF. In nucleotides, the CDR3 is TGCGCCAGCAGCTTGGCCGTGGGGGCGCTTGGTACGCAGTATTTT.

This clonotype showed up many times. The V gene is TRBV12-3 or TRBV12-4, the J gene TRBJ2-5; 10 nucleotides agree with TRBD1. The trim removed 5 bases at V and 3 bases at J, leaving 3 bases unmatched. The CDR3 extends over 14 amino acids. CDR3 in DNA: TGTGCCAGCAGTCTGACAGGGGGCGAAGAGACCCAGTACTTC. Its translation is CASSLTGGEETQYF.

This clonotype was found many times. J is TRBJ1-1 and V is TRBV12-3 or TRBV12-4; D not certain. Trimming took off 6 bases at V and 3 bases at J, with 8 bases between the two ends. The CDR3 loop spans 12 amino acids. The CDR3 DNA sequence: TGTGCCAGCAGGGGCGACGACACTGAAGCTTTCTTT. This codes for CASRGDDTEAFF.

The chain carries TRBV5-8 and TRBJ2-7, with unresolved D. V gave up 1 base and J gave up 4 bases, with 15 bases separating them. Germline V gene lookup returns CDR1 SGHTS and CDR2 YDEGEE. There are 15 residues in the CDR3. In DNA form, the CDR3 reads TGTGCCAGCAGCTTGTCGGGCCACGAAAATTACGAGCAGTACTTC. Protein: CASSLSGHENYEQYF.

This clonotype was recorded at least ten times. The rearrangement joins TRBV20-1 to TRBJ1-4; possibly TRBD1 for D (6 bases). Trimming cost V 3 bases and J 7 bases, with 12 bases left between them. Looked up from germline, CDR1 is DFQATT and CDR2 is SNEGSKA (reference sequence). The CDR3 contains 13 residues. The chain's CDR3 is CSASTGIGEKLFF. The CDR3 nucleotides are TGCAGTGCTAGTACAGGGATCGGTGAAAAACTGTTTTTT.